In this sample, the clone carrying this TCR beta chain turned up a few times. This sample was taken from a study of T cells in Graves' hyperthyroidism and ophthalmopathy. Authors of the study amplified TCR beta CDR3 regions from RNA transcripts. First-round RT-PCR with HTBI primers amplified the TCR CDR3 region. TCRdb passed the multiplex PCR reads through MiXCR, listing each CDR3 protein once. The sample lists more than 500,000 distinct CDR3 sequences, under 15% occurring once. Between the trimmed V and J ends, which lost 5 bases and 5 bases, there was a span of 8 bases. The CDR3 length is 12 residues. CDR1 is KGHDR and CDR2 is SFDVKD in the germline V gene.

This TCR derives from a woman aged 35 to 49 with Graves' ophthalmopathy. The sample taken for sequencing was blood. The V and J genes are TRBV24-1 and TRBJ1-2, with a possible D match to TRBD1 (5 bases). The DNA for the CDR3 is TGTGCCACCAGTGTAGGGGCATATGGCTACACCTTC. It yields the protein CATSVGAYGYTF.